This entry concerns a single TCR beta chain. Its antigen is unknown. V lost 4 bases, J lost 1 base, and 9 bases lay in between. This CDR3 is 14 amino acids long. The germline gives CDR1 SGHRS, CDR2 YFSETQ. Patients were excluded because of uncontrolled infection, other autoimmune disease, pregnancy or lactation. The entry originates in a study of T cells in Graves' hyperthyroidism and ophthalmopathy. Amplification yielded TCR beta CDR3 regions, with RNA transcripts as the source. TCR CDR3 underwent first-round RT-PCR with the HTBI primer set. TCRdb passed the multiplex PCR reads through MiXCR, listing each CDR3 protein once. The table has fewer than 650,000 distinct CDR3 sequences, approximately 15% seen once. The study's findings and limits: Ophthalmopathy cases were set apart from stable hyperthyroidism by a 13 V-J model. Most clonotypes expanded in thyroid above 0.001 were likewise present in blood.

Sequencing used blood. This receptor was taken from a woman aged 25 to 39 with Graves' hyperthyroidism that later progressed to Graves' ophthalmopathy. The chain uses TRBV5-1 and TRBJ2-1; TRBD1 might be the D (6 bases). CDR3 loop: CASSSQGSYNEQFF. The CDR3 DNA reads as TGCGCCAGCAGCAGCCAGGGGTCCTACAATGAGCAGTTCTTC.